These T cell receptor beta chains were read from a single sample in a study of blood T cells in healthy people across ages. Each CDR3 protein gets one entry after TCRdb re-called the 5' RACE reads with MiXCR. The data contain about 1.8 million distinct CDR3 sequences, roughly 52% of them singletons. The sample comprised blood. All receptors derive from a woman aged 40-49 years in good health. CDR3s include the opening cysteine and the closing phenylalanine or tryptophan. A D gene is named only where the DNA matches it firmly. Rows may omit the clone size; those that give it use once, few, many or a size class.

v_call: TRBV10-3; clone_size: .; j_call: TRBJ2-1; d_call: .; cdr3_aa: CAISGGSGSSSYNEQFF; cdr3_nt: TGTGCCATCAGTGGGGGATCCGGGTCCAGCTCCTACAATGAGCAGTTCTTC
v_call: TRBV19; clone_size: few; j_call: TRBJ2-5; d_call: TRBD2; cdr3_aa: CASSKTTGTRVETQYF; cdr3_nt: TGTGCCAGTAGTAAAACTACCGGGACTAGGGTTGAGACCCAGTACTTC
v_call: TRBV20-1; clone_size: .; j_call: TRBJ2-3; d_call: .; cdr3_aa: CSAHRGGGTDTQYF; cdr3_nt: TGCAGTGCCCACAGGGGAGGAGGCACAGATACGCAGTATTTT
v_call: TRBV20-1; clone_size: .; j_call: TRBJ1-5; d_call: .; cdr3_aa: CSARRGDNQPQHF; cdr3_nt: TGCAGTGCTAGACGAGGGGACAATCAGCCCCAGCATTTT
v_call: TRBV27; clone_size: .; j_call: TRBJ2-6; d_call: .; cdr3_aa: CASSAPGAGANVLTF; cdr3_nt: TGTGCCAGCAGCGCCCCAGGGGCTGGGGCCAACGTCCTGACTTTC
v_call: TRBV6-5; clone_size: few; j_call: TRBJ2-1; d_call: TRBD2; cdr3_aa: CASRTLAGHNEQFF; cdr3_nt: TGTGCCAGCAGAACACTAGCGGGACACAATGAGCAGTTCTTC
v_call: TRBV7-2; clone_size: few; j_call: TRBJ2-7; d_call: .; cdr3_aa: CASKPGRSSYEQYF; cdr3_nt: TGTGCCAGCAAACCGGGACGGAGCTCCTACGAGCAGTACTTC
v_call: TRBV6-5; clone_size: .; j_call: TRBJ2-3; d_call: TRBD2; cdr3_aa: CASSYSTLAGGSTDTQYF; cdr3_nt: TGTGCCAGCAGTTACTCGACCCTAGCGGGGGGAAGCACAGATACGCAGTATTTT
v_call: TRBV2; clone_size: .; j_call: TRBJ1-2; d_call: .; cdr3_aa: CASSLRVFNYGYTF; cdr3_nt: TGTGCCAGCAGCCTCCGGGTCTTTAACTATGGCTACACCTTC
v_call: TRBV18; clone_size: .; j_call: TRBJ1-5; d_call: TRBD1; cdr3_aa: CASSPAGTGVQPQHF; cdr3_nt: TGTGCCAGCTCACCTGCCGGGACAGGAGTCCAGCCCCAGCATTTT
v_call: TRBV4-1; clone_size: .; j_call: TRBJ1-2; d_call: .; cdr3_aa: CASSPPQANYGYTF; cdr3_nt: TGCGCCAGCAGCCCGCCCCAAGCTAACTATGGCTACACCTTC
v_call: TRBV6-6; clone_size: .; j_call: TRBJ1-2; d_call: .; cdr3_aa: CASFGRALSNYGYTF; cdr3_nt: TGTGCCAGCTTTGGGAGGGCCCTTTCTAACTATGGCTACACCTTC
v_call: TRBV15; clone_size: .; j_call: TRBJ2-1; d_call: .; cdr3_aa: CATSRDRIGEQFF; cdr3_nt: TGTGCCACCAGCAGGGACCGTATAGGGGAGCAGTTCTTC
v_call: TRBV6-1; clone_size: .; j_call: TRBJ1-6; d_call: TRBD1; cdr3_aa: CASSDRTGGSPLHF; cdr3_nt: TGTGCCAGCTCGGATAGGACAGGGGGTTCACCCCTCCACTTT
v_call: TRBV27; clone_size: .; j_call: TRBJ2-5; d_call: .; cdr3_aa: CASSHYNRVGTQYF; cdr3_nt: TGTGCCAGCAGCCACTACAACAGGGTTGGGACCCAGTACTTC
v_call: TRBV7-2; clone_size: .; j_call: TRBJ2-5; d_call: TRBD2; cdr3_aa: CASSPGGTSEETQYF; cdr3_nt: TGTGCCAGCAGCCCAGGAGGGACTAGCGAAGAGACCCAGTACTTC
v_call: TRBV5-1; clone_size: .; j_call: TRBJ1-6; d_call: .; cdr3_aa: CASSLGSIRNSSPLHF; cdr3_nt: TGCGCCAGCAGCCTGGGGAGCATTAGGAATAGTTCACCCCTCCACTTT
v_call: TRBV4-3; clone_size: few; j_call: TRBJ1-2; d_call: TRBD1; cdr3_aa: CASSQPDREGYGYTF; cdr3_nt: TGCGCCAGCAGCCAGCCCGACAGGGAAGGCTATGGCTACACCTTC
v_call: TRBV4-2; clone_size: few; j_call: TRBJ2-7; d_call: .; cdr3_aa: CASSQARGAYEQYF; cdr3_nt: TGTGCCAGCAGCCAAGCCCGGGGGGCGTACGAGCAGTACTTC
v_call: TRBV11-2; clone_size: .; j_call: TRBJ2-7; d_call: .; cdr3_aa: CASSQLGGVGEQYF; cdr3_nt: TGTGCCAGCAGCCAACTAGGAGGGGTGGGCGAGCAGTACTTC
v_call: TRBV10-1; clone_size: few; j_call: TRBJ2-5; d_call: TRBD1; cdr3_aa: CASIDTPGQTVEEQYF; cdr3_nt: TGCGCCAGCATTGATACACCGGGACAGACGGTAGAGGAGCAGTACTTC
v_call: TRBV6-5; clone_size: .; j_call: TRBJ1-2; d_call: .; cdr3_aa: CASGTFNYGYTF; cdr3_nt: TGTGCCAGCGGGACTTTCAACTATGGCTACACCTTC
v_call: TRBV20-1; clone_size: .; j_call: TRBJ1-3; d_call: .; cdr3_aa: CSARDASGSGNTIYF; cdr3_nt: TGCAGTGCTAGAGACGCTTCGGGCTCGGGAAACACCATATATTTT
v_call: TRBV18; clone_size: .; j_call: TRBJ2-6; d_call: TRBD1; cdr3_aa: CASQGQGASGANVLTF; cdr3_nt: TGTGCCAGCCAAGGACAGGGGGCTTCTGGGGCCAACGTCCTGACTTTC
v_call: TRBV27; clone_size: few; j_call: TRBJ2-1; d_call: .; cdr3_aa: CASSLAGTGNNEQFF; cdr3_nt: TGTGCCAGCAGTTTGGCCGGGACGGGTAACAATGAGCAGTTCTTC
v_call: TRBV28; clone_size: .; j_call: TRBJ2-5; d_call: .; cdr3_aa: CASRQGPGRKETQYF; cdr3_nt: TGTGCCAGCAGACAAGGGCCGGGACGCAAAGAGACCCAGTACTTC
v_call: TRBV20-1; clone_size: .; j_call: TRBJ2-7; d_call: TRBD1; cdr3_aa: CSASPSDRGLSYEQYF; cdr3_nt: TGCAGTGCTTCCCCCTCGGACAGGGGGCTCTCCTACGAGCAGTACTTC
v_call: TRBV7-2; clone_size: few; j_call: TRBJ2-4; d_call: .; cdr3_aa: CASSPGTGLLAKNIQYF; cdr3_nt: TGTGCCAGCAGCCCCGGTACAGGCCTCCTAGCCAAAAACATTCAGTACTTC
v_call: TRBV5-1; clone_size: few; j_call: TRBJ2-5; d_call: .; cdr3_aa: CASSVSGDQETQYF; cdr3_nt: TGCGCCAGCAGCGTCTCCGGGGATCAAGAGACCCAGTACTTC
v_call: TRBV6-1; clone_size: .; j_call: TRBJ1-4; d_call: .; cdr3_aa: CASGSGRRPTNEKLFF; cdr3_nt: TGTGCCAGCGGGTCCGGGAGGCGCCCCACTAATGAAAAACTGTTTTTT
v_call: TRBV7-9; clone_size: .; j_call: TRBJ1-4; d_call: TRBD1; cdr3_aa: CASSMGQTDNEKLFF; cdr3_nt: TGTGCCAGCAGCATGGGACAGACCGACAATGAAAAACTGTTTTTT
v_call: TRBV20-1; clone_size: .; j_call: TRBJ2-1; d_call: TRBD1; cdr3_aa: CSALTWTGENEQFF; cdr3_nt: TGCAGTGCCTTGACCTGGACAGGGGAGAATGAGCAGTTCTTC
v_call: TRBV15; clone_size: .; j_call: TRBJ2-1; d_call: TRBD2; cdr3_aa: CATSRVWGLAGGNEQFF; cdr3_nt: TGTGCCACCAGCAGAGTTTGGGGACTAGCGGGGGGGAATGAGCAGTTCTTC